Below, one T cell receptor beta chain is given with its context. As yet, its antigen is unknown. Collection occurred without any documented infections or immune events in donors. Germline V CDR1 and CDR2: SEHNR, FQNEAQ (reference sequence). The CDR3 has 15 amino acids. V was cut by 11 bases and J by 0 bases, with 19 bases left in between. The source of the sample is a study of identifying expanded T cells in peripheral blood. Libraries were prepared by immunoSEQ multiplex PCR; TCRdb keeps only in-frame clonotypes and omits some of them. The sample records about 80,000 clones, about 87% being singletons. Whole-study findings and limits: Variance in clone template counts between approximately 2-week samples significantly increased with total template count across all healthy donors.

The origin of this receptor is a person aged 18 to 75 in good health. This chain uses TRBV7-9 with TRBJ1-1; weak D call: TRBD1 (5 bases). Sequencing was carried out using blood. CDR3 loop: CAGGALGGVNTEAFF. The CDR3 coding sequence is TGTGCCGGAGGGGCCCTCGGGGGGGTGAACACTGAAGCTTTCTTT.